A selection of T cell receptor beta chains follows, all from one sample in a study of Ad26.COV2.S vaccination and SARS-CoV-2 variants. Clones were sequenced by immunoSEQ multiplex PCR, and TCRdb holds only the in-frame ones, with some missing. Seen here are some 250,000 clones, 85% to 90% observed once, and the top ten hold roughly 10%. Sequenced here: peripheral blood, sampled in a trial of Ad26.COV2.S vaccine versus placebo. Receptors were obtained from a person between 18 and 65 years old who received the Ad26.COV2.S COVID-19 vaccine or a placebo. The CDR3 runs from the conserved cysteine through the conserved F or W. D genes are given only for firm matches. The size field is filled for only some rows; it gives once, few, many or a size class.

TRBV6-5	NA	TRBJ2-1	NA	CASSHLTSNEQFF	TGTGCCAGCAGCCACCTTACTAGCAATGAGCAGTTCTTC
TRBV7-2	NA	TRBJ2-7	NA	CASSPRLPYEQYF	TGTGCCAGCAGCCCCCGACTTCCCTACGAGCAGTACTTC
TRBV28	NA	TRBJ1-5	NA	CASSPEYSNQPQHF	TGTGCCAGCAGTCCAGAGTATAGCAATCAGCCCCAGCATTTT
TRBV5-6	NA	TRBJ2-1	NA	CASSYHRDTLYNEQFF	TGTGCCAGCAGTTACCACAGAGACACCCTGTACAATGAGCAGTTCTTC
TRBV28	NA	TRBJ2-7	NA	CASRGGGSSYEQYF	TGTGCCAGCAGGGGAGGAGGGTCCTCCTACGAGCAGTACTTC
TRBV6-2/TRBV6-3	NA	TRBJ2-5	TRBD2	CASSYDAGGQTQYF	TGTGCCAGCAGTTACGACGCGGGAGGACAGACCCAGTACTTC
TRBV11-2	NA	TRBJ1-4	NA	CASSPRGRRLANEKLFF	TGTGCCAGCAGCCCGCGAGGCCGAAGGTTGGCTAATGAAAAACTGTTTTTT
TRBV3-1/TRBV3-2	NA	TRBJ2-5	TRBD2	CASSLRTSGRGETQYF	TGTGCCAGCAGCCTGCGGACTAGCGGGAGGGGGGAGACCCAGTACTTC
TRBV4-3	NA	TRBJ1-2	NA	CASSQDDDTPWGGYTF	TGCGCCAGCAGCCAAGATGACGACACCCCCTGGGGTGGCTACACCTTC
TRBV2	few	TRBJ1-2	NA	CASSRATLTGYTF	TGTGCCAGCAGTCGGGCCACTTTGACTGGCTACACCTTC
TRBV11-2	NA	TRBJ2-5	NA	CASSWERAQETQYF	TGTGCCAGCAGCTGGGAACGGGCCCAAGAGACCCAGTACTTC
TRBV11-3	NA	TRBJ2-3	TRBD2	CASSLVLAGGADTQYF	TGTGCCAGCAGCTTAGTACTAGCGGGAGGAGCAGATACGCAGTATTTT
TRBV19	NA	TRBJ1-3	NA	CASSIGVSGNTIYF	TGTGCCAGTAGTATTGGGGTATCCGGAAACACCATATATTTT
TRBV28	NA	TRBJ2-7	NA	CASSPRTGPWEEQYF	TGTGCCAGCAGTCCTCGGACTGGGCCCTGGGAGGAGCAGTACTTC
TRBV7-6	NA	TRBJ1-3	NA	CASSLEADAGNTIYF	TGTGCCAGCAGCTTAGAGGCAGATGCGGGAAACACCATATATTTT
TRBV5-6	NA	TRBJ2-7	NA	CASSSGLPYEQYF	TGTGCCAGCAGCTCAGGGCTACCCTACGAGCAGTACTTC
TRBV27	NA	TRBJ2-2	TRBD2	CASRPGLAGPGELFF	TGTGCCAGCAGACCGGGACTAGCGGGCCCCGGGGAGCTGTTTTTT